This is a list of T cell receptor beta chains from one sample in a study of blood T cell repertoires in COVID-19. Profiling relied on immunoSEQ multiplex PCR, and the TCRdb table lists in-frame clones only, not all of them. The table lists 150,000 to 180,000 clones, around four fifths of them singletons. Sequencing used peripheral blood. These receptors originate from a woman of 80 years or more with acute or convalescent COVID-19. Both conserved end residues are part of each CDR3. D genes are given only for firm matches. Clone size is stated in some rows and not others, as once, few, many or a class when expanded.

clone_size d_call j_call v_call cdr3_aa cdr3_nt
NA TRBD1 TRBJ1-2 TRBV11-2 CASSLGQGNYGYTF TGTGCCAGCAGCTTAGGACAGGGGAACTATGGCTACACCTTC
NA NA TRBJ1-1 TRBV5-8 CASSFSLGGTTEAFF TGTGCCAGCAGCTTCAGTCTCGGGGGGACCACTGAAGCTTTCTTT
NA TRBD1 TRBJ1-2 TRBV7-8 CASSPRRDRTTLGYTF TGTGCCAGCAGCCCACGCAGGGACAGGACCACTTTGGGCTACACCTTC
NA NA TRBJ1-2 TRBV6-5 CASRLDSNYGYTF TGTGCCAGCAGACTGGACAGTAACTATGGCTACACCTTC
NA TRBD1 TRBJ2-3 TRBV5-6 CASSRDRVPLDTQYF TGTGCCAGCAGCCGGGACAGGGTCCCTCTTGATACGCAGTATTTT
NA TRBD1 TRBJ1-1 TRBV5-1 CASRLTGEVTEAFF TGCGCCAGCAGATTGACAGGGGAGGTGACTGAAGCTTTCTTT
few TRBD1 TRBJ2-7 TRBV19 CASQRTGGIYEQYF TGTGCCAGCCAGAGGACAGGGGGCATCTACGAGCAGTACTTC
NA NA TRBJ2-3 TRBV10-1 CASSVDFTDTQYF TGCGCCAGCAGTGTTGACTTCACAGATACGCAGTATTTT
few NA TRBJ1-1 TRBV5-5 CASSRDETEAFF TGTGCCAGCAGCCGCGATGAAACTGAAGCTTTCTTT
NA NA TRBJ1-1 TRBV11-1 CASSNPGGGEAFF TGTGCCAGCAGCAACCCCGGGGGTGGCGAAGCTTTCTTT
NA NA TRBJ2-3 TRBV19 CASSMNRVPTDTQYF TGTGCCAGTAGTATGAACAGAGTCCCCACAGATACGCAGTATTTT
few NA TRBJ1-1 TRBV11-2 CASSLQGAVNTEAFF TGTGCCAGCAGCCTTCAGGGCGCTGTAAACACTGAAGCTTTCTTT
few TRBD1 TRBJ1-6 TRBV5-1 CASSSGQGFYSPLHF TGCGCCAGCAGCTCCGGACAGGGTTTTTACTCACCCCTCCACTTT
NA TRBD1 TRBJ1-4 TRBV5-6 CATSNRGWNEKLFF TGTGCCACCTCGAACAGGGGGTGGAATGAAAAACTGTTTTTT
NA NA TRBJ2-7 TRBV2 CASSQIYEQYF TGTGCCAGCAGTCAGATCTACGAGCAGTACTTC
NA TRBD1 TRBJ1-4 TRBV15 CATQNLDRGFGKLFF TGTGCCACCCAGAACCTGGACAGGGGCTTCGGAAAACTGTTTTTT
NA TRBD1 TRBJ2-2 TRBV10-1 CASSESRGQAGELFF TGCGCCAGCAGTGAGTCAAGGGGGCAGGCCGGGGAGCTGTTTTTT
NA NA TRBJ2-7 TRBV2 CASSDPRVREQYF TGTGCCAGCAGTGACCCCCGGGTCCGCGAGCAGTACTTC
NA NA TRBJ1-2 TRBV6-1 CASSEAVTGLYGYTF TGTGCCAGCAGTGAAGCTGTGACAGGCCTCTATGGCTACACCTTC
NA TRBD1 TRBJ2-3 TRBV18 CASSPPGQSSTDTQYF TGTGCCAGCTCACCACCGGGACAGAGTAGCACAGATACGCAGTATTTT
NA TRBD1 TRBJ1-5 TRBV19 CASSIGTGGYQPQHF TGTGCCAGTAGTATAGGTACAGGGGGGTATCAGCCCCAGCATTTT
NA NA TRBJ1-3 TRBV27 CASSSTGKNTIYF TGTGCCAGCAGTTCTACGGGGAAGAACACCATATATTTT
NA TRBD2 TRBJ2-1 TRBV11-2 CASSVSGSGGNEQFF TGTGCCAGCAGCGTGAGCGGGAGTGGTGGGAATGAGCAGTTCTTC
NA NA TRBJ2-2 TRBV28 CASSPLVITGELFF TGTGCCAGCAGTCCACTAGTAATCACCGGGGAGCTGTTTTTT
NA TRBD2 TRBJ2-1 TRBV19 CASRLGGSSYNEQFF TGTGCCAGTCGGTTGGGCGGGAGTTCCTACAATGAGCAGTTCTTC
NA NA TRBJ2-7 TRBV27 CASRSRGIVYEQYF TGTGCCAGCAGAAGTAGGGGGATAGTCTACGAGCAGTACTTC
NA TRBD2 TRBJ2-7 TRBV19 CATRRTSGGPVTYEQYF TGTGCCACAAGGAGGACTAGCGGGGGGCCTGTCACCTACGAGCAGTACTTC
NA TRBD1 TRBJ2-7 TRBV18 CASSTTGFTYEQYF TGTGCCAGCTCAACGACAGGGTTTACCTACGAGCAGTACTTC
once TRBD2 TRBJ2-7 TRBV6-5 CASSYSYAGETYEQYF TGTGCCAGCAGTTACTCGTATGCGGGAGAAACCTACGAGCAGTACTTC
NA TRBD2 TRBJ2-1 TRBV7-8 CASSSRTTSGRAIGPNEQFF TGTGCCAGCAGCTCGCGCACGACTAGCGGGAGGGCCATTGGGCCCAATGAGCAGTTCTTC
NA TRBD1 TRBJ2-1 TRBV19 CASTILAGGNEQFF TGTGCCAGTACCATACTGGCAGGGGGAAATGAGCAGTTCTTC
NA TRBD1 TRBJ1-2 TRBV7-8 CASSLEGTGRYGYTF TGTGCCAGCAGCTTAGAAGGGACAGGGAGGTATGGCTACACCTTC
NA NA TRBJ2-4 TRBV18 CASSPYQGAENIQYF TGTGCCAGCTCACCTTACCAAGGGGCGGAAAACATTCAGTACTTC
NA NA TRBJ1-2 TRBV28 CASSPGGGYTF TGTGCCAGCAGTCCCGGGGGTGGCTACACCTTC
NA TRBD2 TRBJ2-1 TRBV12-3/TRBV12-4 CASSFGGASEQFF TGTGCCAGCAGTTTCGGGGGGGCGAGTGAGCAGTTCTTC
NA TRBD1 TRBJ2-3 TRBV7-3 CASSSGQGKGDTQYF TGTGCCAGCAGCTCTGGACAGGGGAAGGGAGATACGCAGTATTTT
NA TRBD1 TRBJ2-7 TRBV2 CASVSTGGYEQYF TGTGCCAGCGTCTCGACAGGGGGCTACGAGCAGTACTTC
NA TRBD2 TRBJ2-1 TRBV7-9 CASSLLRLAGGPDQFF TGTGCCAGCAGCCTACTTCGACTAGCGGGAGGGCCGGACCAGTTCTTC
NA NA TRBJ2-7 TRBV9 CASSVAGTDSYEQYF TGTGCCAGCAGCGTAGCGGGTACTGACTCCTACGAGCAGTACTTC
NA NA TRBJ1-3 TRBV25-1 CASSESGRRGSGNTIYF TGTGCCAGCAGTGAATCGGGCCGACGAGGGTCTGGAAACACCATATATTTT
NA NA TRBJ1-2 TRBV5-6 CASSLVGQGGNYGYTF TGTGCCAGCAGCTTGGTCGGTCAGGGAGGTAACTATGGCTACACCTTC
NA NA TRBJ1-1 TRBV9 CASSARTGFAEAFF TGTGCCAGCAGCGCGCGTACCGGTTTTGCTGAAGCTTTCTTT
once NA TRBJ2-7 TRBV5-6 CASSLVPGSYEQYF TGTGCCAGCAGCTTGGTTCCGGGTTCCTACGAGCAGTACTTC
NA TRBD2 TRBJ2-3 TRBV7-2 CASSFSSGESHTQYF TGTGCCAGCAGCTTCTCTAGCGGGGAGTCCCATACGCAGTATTTT
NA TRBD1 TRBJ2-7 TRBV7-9 CAWDRELGEQYF TGTGCCTGGGACAGGGAATTGGGTGAGCAGTACTTC
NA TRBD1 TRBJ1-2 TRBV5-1 CASSLAIGTVYGYTF TGCGCCAGCAGCTTGGCCATTGGGACAGTCTATGGCTACACCTTC
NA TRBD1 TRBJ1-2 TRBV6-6 CASSYPGQGNYGYTF TGTGCCAGCAGTTACCCCGGACAGGGTAACTATGGCTACACCTTC
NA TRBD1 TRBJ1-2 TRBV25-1 CASSATGNYGYTF TGTGCCAGCAGTGCGACAGGGAACTATGGCTACACCTTC
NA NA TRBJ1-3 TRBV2 CASSGSHVSGNTIYF TGTGCCAGCAGTGGGAGCCACGTCTCTGGAAACACCATATATTTT
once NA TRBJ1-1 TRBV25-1 CASSALPLSTEAFF TGTGCCAGCAGCGCACTCCCTCTGAGCACTGAAGCTTTCTTT
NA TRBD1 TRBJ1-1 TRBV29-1 CSVAGTGAPEAFF TGCAGCGTGGCCGGGACAGGGGCCCCCGAAGCTTTCTTT
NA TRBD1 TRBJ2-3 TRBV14 CASSPQLDRSTDTQYF TGTGCCAGCAGCCCCCAGTTGGACAGGAGCACAGATACGCAGTATTTT
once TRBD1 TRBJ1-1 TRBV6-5 CASSDLTGGTEAFF TGTGCCAGCAGCGATCTTACAGGGGGCACTGAAGCTTTCTTT
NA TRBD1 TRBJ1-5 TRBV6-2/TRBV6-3 CASSSPPDRANQPQHF TGTGCCAGCAGTTCGCCACCGGACAGGGCGAATCAGCCCCAGCATTTT